The 29 T cell receptor beta chains given below trace back to one sample, sequenced in a study of shared clonotypes between healthy human individuals. Data came from immunoSEQ multiplex PCR; TCRdb stores just in-frame clones and leaves some out. The data hold 2 million to 3 million clones, with approximately 94% observed a single time. Sequenced input: naive CD4+ T cells from PBMCs. The sample's subset: CD45RA+ positively selected. These receptors came from a young man in good health. Some clones in this sample may be carry-over from other donors' samples.

About this clone itself: One end of the junction fails to match germline, which may point to a read error. This chain joins TRBV6-6 and TRBJ2-7, with 15 bases identical to TRBD2. This CDR3 region has 16 residues. The germline V gene encodes CDR1 MNHNY and CDR2 SVGAGI (reference sequence). CDR3 sequence reads: CACSYWTSGRASEQYF. The CDR3 DNA is TGTGCCTGCAGTTACTGGACTAGCGGGAGGGCCAGCGAGCAGTACTTC.

The chain joins TRBV9 to TRBJ2-1; TRBD2 matches 11 bases. The J segment lost 3 bases and the V segment lost 2 bases, leaving 4 bases of the junction unmatched. CDR1 is SGDLS, CDR2 YYNGEE, per germline. There are 16 residues in the CDR3. The CDR3 sequence is CASSVLGLADYNEQFF. In DNA form, the CDR3 reads TGTGCCAGCAGCGTCCTGGGACTAGCGGACTACAATGAGCAGTTCTTC.

The CDR3 reads CASSLSTRTGGGYTF. The CDR3 nucleotides read TGTGCCAGCAGTTTATCTACCAGGACAGGAGGAGGCTACACCTTC. J is TRBJ1-2 and V is TRBV28; 7 positions agree with TRBD1. The J segment lost 8 bases and the V segment lost 1 base, leaving 10 bases of the junction unmatched. This CDR3 has 15 amino acids. CDR1 is MDHEN and CDR2 is SYDVKM in the germline V gene.

The chain is built from TRBV6-6 and TRBJ1-1; D gene ambiguous. V lost 7 bases and J 3 bases, leaving 9 bases between the germline ends. CDR3 length: 12 amino acids. The germline V gene encodes CDR1 MNHNY and CDR2 SVGAGI (reference sequence). The CDR3 nucleotides read TGTGCCAGCACGTTAGAGGACACTGAAGCTTTCTTT. Translation gives CASTLEDTEAFF.

This clone has a single count. This chain uses TRBV7-2 with TRBJ1-4; 8 bases fit TRBD1. V shed 3 bases and J 8 bases; nucleotides not matched to a gene: 11. The CDR3 runs to 16 residues. CDR1 is SGHTA and CDR2 is FQGNSA in the germline V gene. CDR3: CASSLGDTGGGEKLFF. The CDR3, as DNA: TGTGCCAGCAGCTTGGGGGACACAGGGGGAGGGGAAAAACTGTTTTTT.

The chain joins TRBV4-1 to TRBJ2-4; the D gene is possibly TRBD2 (6 bases). V dropped 1 base and J dropped 5 bases, with 21 bases sitting between them. Germline values: CDR1 MGHRA, CDR2 YSYEKL. This CDR3 is 18 amino acids long. The CDR3 spells CASSQGPLRREKENIQYF. CDR3 bases: TGCGCCAGCAGCCAAGGGCCCCTTAGGAGGGAGAAAGAAAACATTCAGTACTTC.

This clone was found once. The chain carries TRBV2 and TRBJ2-3, with a possible D match to TRBD2 (5 bases). The CDR3 totals 16 residues. Per germline, CDR1 SNHLY and CDR2 FYNNEI. Trimming took off 1 base at V and 4 bases at J, with 15 bases between the two ends. The CDR3 DNA follows: TGTGCCAGCAGTGAAGGGCTAGCTGGACGGGCAGATACGCAGTATTTT. This encodes CASSEGLAGRADTQYF.

The chain is built from TRBV9 and TRBJ1-3; 7 nucleotides align to TRBD1. CDR1 SGDLS and CDR2 YYNGEE come from the germline V gene. V shed 3 bases, J shed 2 bases, and the junction held 5 bases outside the gene matches. CDR3 length equals 15 residues. The CDR3 DNA is TGTGCCAGCAGCGCCCAAACAGGGGCTGGAAACACCATATATTTT. It codes for CASSAQTGAGNTIYF.

The chain uses TRBV18 and TRBJ1-5; no definite D call. From germline, CDR1 is KGHSH and CDR2 LQKENI. Trimming removed 3 bases from V and 4 bases from J, with 13 bases in between. The CDR3 sequence is 15 residues long. The CDR3: CASSPQEGRNQPQHF. The CDR3 DNA reads as TGTGCCAGCTCACCCCAGGAAGGGCGAAATCAGCCCCAGCATTTT.

The gene calls are TRBV4-1 and TRBJ2-3, with TRBD1 identical over 9 bases. The CDR3 is 14 residues long. The V and J ends lost 4 bases and 9 bases, in that order; junction bases with no gene match: 8. From germline, CDR1 is MGHRA and CDR2 YSYEKL. In DNA form, the CDR3 reads TGCGCCAGCAGCCGGGGACAGGGTTTGGGAACGCAGTATTTT. Translated, it gives CASSRGQGLGTQYF.

The chain couples TRBV28 to TRBJ2-5, with 10 bases matching TRBD2. CDR1 is MDHEN and CDR2 is SYDVKM in the germline V gene. Unmatched junction bases numbered 9, after V lost 3 bases and J lost 5 bases. The CDR3 runs to 16 residues. In DNA form, the CDR3 reads TGTGCCAGCAGTTTGGCTAGCGGGAGATCCACGGAGACCCAGTACTTC. This codes for CASSLASGRSTETQYF.

The chain combines TRBV27 with TRBJ2-1; D may be TRBD1 (6 bases). Trimming left V 6 bases short and J 0 bases short, with 18 bases between. The CDR3 runs 17 residues. CDR1 and CDR2 from the germline V gene are MNHEY and SMNVEV (reference sequence). CDR3 coding DNA: TGTGCCAGCAGGCCCTTCGAGGGGGAGATCTCCTACAATGAGCAGTTCTTC. Translation: CASRPFEGEISYNEQFF.

The chain combines TRBV5-1 with TRBJ2-1; either TRBD1 or TRBD2 may fit D (8 bases each). Per the germline V gene, CDR1 is SGHRS and CDR2 is YFSETQ. The CDR3 totals 17 residues. V lost 4 bases and J 1 base, leaving 18 bases between the germline ends. CDR3 sequence (DNA): TGCGCCAGCAGCGGGACAGGCGGGACTAGTTCCTACAATGAGCAGTTCTTC. As protein: CASSGTGGTSSYNEQFF.

The chain recombines TRBV6-1 with TRBJ2-7; D not certain. The germline CDR1 and CDR2 sequences are MNHNS and SASEGT. Trimming left V 8 bases short and J 0 bases short, with 11 bases between. CDR3 length equals 13 residues. Here the CDR3 DNA reads TGTGCCAGCCTTCTGCGAGGCTCCTACGAGCAGTACTTC. It translates to CASLLRGSYEQYF.

V is TRBV6-5 and J is TRBJ2-7, with D tentatively TRBD1 (6 bases). The V end lost 0 bases, the J end lost 6 bases, and 18 bases lay between the germline ends. CDR1 and CDR2 from the germline V gene are MNHEY and SVGAGI. The CDR3 consists of 16 residues. The CDR3 reads CASSYSQGVGYAEQYF. DNA for the CDR3: TGTGCCAGCAGTTACTCACAGGGAGTGGGGTACGCCGAGCAGTACTTC.

The rearrangement joins TRBV5-1 to TRBJ1-4; 7 positions match TRBD1. Germline CDR1 reads SGHRS; CDR2 reads YFSETQ. J was trimmed by 8 bases and V by 0 bases; bases with no gene match: 7. The CDR3 totals 15 residues. Written as DNA, the CDR3 is TGCGCCAGCAGCTTGGAGGCAGGGGGAAACGAAAAACTGTTTTTT. Protein: CASSLEAGGNEKLFF.

This clone was seen just once. V gene TRBV7-7 combines with J gene TRBJ2-3, with D perhaps matching TRBD1 (6 bases). The CDR3 sequence is 14 residues long. The ends were cut back, 6 bases at V and 3 bases at J, with 13 bases in the middle. Looked up from germline, CDR1 is SSHAT and CDR2 is FNYEAQ (reference sequence). CDR3 nucleotide sequence: TGTGCCAGCAGTCGGAGCACAGGGACAGATACGCAGTATTTT. This gives the protein CASSRSTGTDTQYF.

As concerns this clone: Mismatch with germline at one junction end may stem from a read error. V is TRBV6-5 and J is TRBJ2-6; D remains unclear. CDR3 length: 15 amino acids. Germline CDR1 and CDR2: MNHEY and SVGAGI. For the CDR3, the DNA is TGTGCCAGCAGTGACTCAGGCTCTGGGGCCAACGTCCTGACTTTC. Amino acids: CASSDSGSGANVLTF.

The J gene is TRBJ1-3, the V gene TRBV18; 9 bases fit TRBD1. The CDR3 runs to 17 residues. Germline trimming cut 6 bases from V and 0 bases from J; bases unmatched to any gene: 9. CDR1 is KGHSH, CDR2 LQKENI, per germline. The CDR3 coding sequence is TGTGCCAGCTCCGCGGGACAGGGTTTAAGCTCTGGAAACACCATATATTTT. Encoded protein: CASSAGQGLSSGNTIYF.

The genes are TRBV28 and TRBJ1-4, with D hard to call. The germline gives CDR1 MDHEN, CDR2 SYDVKM. Trimming stripped 6 bases from V and 6 bases from J, with 5 bases between. The CDR3 is made up of 11 amino acids. The chain's CDR3 is CASRDDEKLFF. CDR3 DNA sequence: TGTGCCAGCAGGGACGATGAAAAACTGTTTTTT.

V is TRBV18 and J is TRBJ2-2, with 8 bases that match TRBD2. With 2 bases clipped from V and 5 bases from J, the junction kept 4 bases outside the gene matches. The CDR3 sequence is 15 residues long. CDR1 and CDR2 (germline): KGHSH, LQKENI. For the CDR3, the DNA is TGTGCCAGCTCACCATGGGCTAGCGGGACCGGGGAGCTGTTTTTT. Translation: CASSPWASGTGELFF. Full variable domain (outside the CDR3, taken from reference TRBV18 and TRBJ2-2): NAGVMQNPRHLVRRRGQEARLRCSPMKGHSHVYWYRQLPEEGLKFMVYLQKENIIDESGMPKERFSAEFPKEGPSILRIQQVVRGDSAAYFCASSPWASGTGELFFGEGSRLTVL.

This clone was seen just once. The CDR3 coding sequence is TGTGCCAGCAGTTCGGCGGGGGCCCACGAGCAGTACTTC. Translation: CASSSAGAHEQYF. This chain joins TRBV27 and TRBJ2-7; tentative D call: TRBD2 (7 bases). Trimming shortened V by 4 bases and J by 5 bases, and 12 bases separated the two germline ends. The CDR3 sequence is 13 residues long. Germline CDR1 reads MNHEY; CDR2 reads SMNVEV (reference sequence).

This chain uses TRBV7-9 with TRBJ2-5, with TRBD2 matching 8 bases. CDR1 is SEHNR, CDR2 FQNEAQ, per germline (reference sequence). The CDR3 has 17 residues. The ends lost 5 bases at V and 2 bases at J; junction bases unmatched: 13. CDR3 DNA: TGTGCCAGCAGCCCCGGGGGGGAGCGCCGGGGGCAAGAGACCCAGTACTTC. Protein product: CASSPGGERRGQETQYF.

The V call is TRBV30, the J call TRBJ1-5, with 7 bases aligning to TRBD1. After removal of 4 bases from V and 2 bases from J, the junction contained 8 bases not matched to a gene. Germline V gene lookup returns CDR1 GTSNPN and CDR2 SVGIG (reference sequence). The CDR3 is 15 amino acids. This CDR3 is CAWTNQTGRNQPQHF. DNA for the CDR3: TGTGCCTGGACAAATCAGACAGGGCGCAATCAGCCCCAGCATTTT.

This chain connects TRBV2 to TRBJ1-2, with TRBD1 matching over 7 bases. The CDR3 spans 15 residues. Trimming cost V 4 bases and J 4 bases; bases outside gene matches: 9. Germline V gene sequence: CDR1 SNHLY, CDR2 FYNNEI. Here the CDR3 reads CASSGQGGQSYGYTF. The CDR3 region has the DNA TGTGCCAGCAGTGGGCAGGGGGGACAGAGCTATGGCTACACCTTC.

The V gene is TRBV11-3, the J gene TRBJ2-1, with no clear D. The CDR3 contains 13 residues. V dropped 1 base and J dropped 4 bases, with 5 bases sitting between them. Germline loops: CDR1 SGHNT, CDR2 YENEEA. In nucleotides, the CDR3 is TGTGCCAGCAGCTTAGTCGGGTACAATGAGCAGTTCTTC. It encodes CASSLVGYNEQFF.

The chain links TRBV28 to TRBJ1-2, with D hard to call. The CDR3 spans 15 residues. Germline assignment: CDR1 MDHEN and CDR2 SYDVKM. The ends were cut back, 5 bases at V and 0 bases at J, with 13 bases in the middle. CDR3 protein: CASSIQVGPNYGYTF. The CDR3 coding sequence is TGTGCCAGCAGTATACAAGTCGGCCCTAACTATGGCTACACCTTC.

The V and J genes are TRBV5-4 and TRBJ2-3; D perhaps matches TRBD2 (6 bases). Trimming took off 0 bases at V and 3 bases at J, with 20 bases between the two ends. Per germline, CDR1 SGHNT and CDR2 YYREEE (reference sequence). CDR3 size: 18 residues. Here the CDR3 DNA reads TGTGCCAGCAGCTTGGAGTTTGGGCGGGAAAGTAATACAGATACGCAGTATTTT. Amino acid sequence: CASSLEFGRESNTDTQYF.

The chain uses TRBV4-1 and TRBJ2-7, with TRBD1 as a possible D gene (6 bases). In germline, CDR1 is MGHRA, CDR2 YSYEKL. The CDR3 runs to 16 residues. Trimming left V 1 base short and J 2 bases short, with 15 bases between. The CDR3 here is CASSQGQVSRTYEQYF. The CDR3 nucleotides are TGCGCCAGCAGCCAAGGACAGGTGTCCCGTACCTACGAGCAGTACTTC.